This T cell receptor beta chain is from a study of blood T cell repertoires in COVID-19. Study in general: Italy, Spain and the United States were the sources of the convalescent and acute COVID-19 samples. PBMCs, B-cell-depleted T cells, or T cells were the source of the cDNA or gDNA that made up the material.

Original handling: Nucleated cell number was recorded as an estimate derived from reference gene primer amplification. Measured with immunoSEQ multiplex PCR; TCRdb has only the in-frame clones, and not every one. That table supplies the V and J calls and clone size; D and trimming were determined from the DNA. The table records 40,000 to 50,000 clones, around 90% of them present only once. The CDR3 is 14 amino acids. The ends lost 7 bases at V and 4 bases at J; junction bases unmatched: 7. CDR1 is SGHKS and CDR2 is YYEKEE in the germline V gene (reference sequence). The clonotype was recovered from a man aged 65-85 years with active COVID-19. The sample comprised peripheral blood. This rearrangement joins TRBV5-5 to TRBJ1-5, with 8 bases lining up with TRBD1. The CDR3 region has the DNA TGTGCCAGCGGAGGACAGGGTAGTAATCAGCCCCAGCATTTT. It specifies CASGGQGSNQPQHF.